These 2 T cell receptor beta chains were sequenced from one sample in a study of blood T cells in healthy people across ages. It was with a sample-barcoded 5' primer and a J-beta primer mix that a second PCR of about 6 to 12 cycles was run. TCRdb itself ran the 5' RACE reads through MiXCR, one entry per CDR3 protein. The sample yields about a million distinct CDR3 sequences, roughly 51% seen once. Material for sequencing was blood. Receptor source: a woman aged 55-69 years in good health.

This sequence joins TRBV18 and TRBJ2-7, with 8 bases fitting TRBD2. The CDR3 has 16 residues. The germline V gene encodes CDR1 KGHSH and CDR2 LQKENI. With V trimmed by 0 bases and J by 1 base, 5 bases remained unmatched. As DNA, the CDR3 is TGTGCCAGCTCACCACCGGTAGGCGGGAGGTCCTACGAGCAGTACTTC. Its translation is CASSPPVGGRSYEQYF.

A remark on this clonotype: A read error may account for a junction end that differs from germline. The chain carries TRBV29-1 and TRBJ2-1; 15 bases match TRBD2. The CDR3 sequence is 17 residues long. From germline, CDR1 is SQVTM and CDR2 ANQGSEA. CDR3 region: CSVSGTSGRLSYNAQFF. In nucleotides, the CDR3 is TGCAGCGTATCCGGGACTAGCGGGAGGCTGTCCTACAATGCGCAGTTCTTC.